The rows below give T cell receptor beta chains drawn from one sample of a study of prognosis after radiotherapy for stage I lung cancer. TCRdb ran MiXCR on the multiplex PCR reads and lists one entry per CDR3 protein. The table records more than 15,000 distinct CDR3 sequences, around 40% of them present only once. Sequences were derived from PBMCs, sampled before or after stereotactic body radiation therapy (not recorded which). Receptors originate from a donor over 45 with non-small cell lung cancer. Both conserved end residues are part of each CDR3. The D gene is left open where the match is weak.

NA	TRBJ1-5	TRBV15	CATSREKDSLIQHF
TRBD2	TRBJ2-5	TRBV6-1	CASRWGLAGQETQYF
NA	TRBJ2-1	TRBV25-1	CASSELGLGNYNEQFF
NA	TRBJ2-7	TRBV7-9	CASSSAVAGGYGQYF
NA	TRBJ2-5	TRBV20-1	CSASAGQETQYF
NA	TRBJ2-3	TRBV14	CASSRRQFPDTQYF
TRBD1	TRBJ1-2	TRBV30	CAWEVLGTGDRYGYTF
NA	TRBJ2-2	TRBV20-1	CSAREARGAGTWTGELFF
TRBD1	TRBJ2-5	TRBV7-2	CASSLRPPAQTTGWGKTQYF
NA	TRBJ1-4	TRBV19	CASSIRADEKLFF
TRBD2	TRBJ2-7	TRBV9	CASSAGVASGSLYEQYF
TRBD1	TRBJ1-5	TRBV12-3/TRBV12-4	CASSLRSGGVPQHF
NA	TRBJ1-1	TRBV27	CASSLSGRANTEAFF
NA	TRBJ2-5	TRBV3-1	CASSQDLGAYQETQYF
NA	TRBJ2-7	TRBV20-1	CSAKGCLYYEQYF